These T cell receptor beta chains were read from a single sample in a study of blood T cell repertoires in COVID-19. Method: immunoSEQ multiplex PCR; TCRdb's copy keeps in-frame clones and lacks some. The sample gives around 200,000 clones, roughly 80% of which show up once; around an eighth is in the top ten. Sequencing was done on a sample of peripheral blood. The source is a man aged 25-45 years with active or convalescent COVID-19. Each CDR3 is given with its conserved first and last residue. Fields, in order: V gene, J gene, D gene, clone size, CDR3 DNA, CDR3 protein. A D gene is named only where the DNA matches it firmly. Size is stated for part of the rows, as once, few or many counts, or as a class when the clone is expanded.

TRBV19	TRBJ1-3	.	.	TGTGCCAGTAGTATAGGCCGGGGAGATGGAAACACCATATATTTT	CASSIGRGDGNTIYF
TRBV19	TRBJ1-2	.	.	TGTGCCAGTAGTATATGGGGCGGATCTAACTATGGCTACACCTTC	CASSIWGGSNYGYTF
TRBV15	TRBJ2-7	TRBD2	.	TGTGCCACCAGCAAAAGACTAGCGGGAGTCTACGAGCAGTACTTC	CATSKRLAGVYEQYF
TRBV25-1	TRBJ2-6	TRBD1	.	TGTGCCAGCAGTGATCCGGGACAGCTCTCTGGGGCCAACGTCCTGACTTTC	CASSDPGQLSGANVLTF
TRBV19	TRBJ2-7	.	.	TGTGCCAGTAGTACCTCCCTGGCCAGCTCACGGGTCTACGAGCAGTACTTC	CASSTSLASSRVYEQYF
TRBV18	TRBJ2-3	TRBD1	once	TGTGCCAGCTCACCAAAGGGACAGGGGGCAGATACGCAGTATTTT	CASSPKGQGADTQYF
TRBV29-1	TRBJ2-1	.	.	TGCAGCGTTGACACATACAATGAGCAGTTCTTC	CSVDTYNEQFF
TRBV6-5	TRBJ2-1	TRBD1	.	TGTGCCAGCAGGGGGACAGGGAGCTCCTACAATGAGCAGTTCTTC	CASRGTGSSYNEQFF
TRBV3-1/TRBV3-2	TRBJ1-3	.	.	TGTGCCAGCAGCCAATGGACATCTGGAAACACCATATATTTT	CASSQWTSGNTIYF
TRBV11-2	TRBJ2-3	TRBD1	.	TGTGCCAGCAGCTTGAGCCCCCTACAGGGGAAAAGTGTAGATACGCAGTATTTT	CASSLSPLQGKSVDTQYF
TRBV10-3	TRBJ1-3	.	few	TGTGCCATCACCCTAGGAACCTCTGGAAACACCATATATTTT	CAITLGTSGNTIYF
TRBV28	TRBJ2-7	TRBD1	.	TGTGCCAGCAGTTTTGGACAGGGAACCTCCTACGAGCAGTACTTC	CASSFGQGTSYEQYF
TRBV19	TRBJ1-5	.	.	TGTGCCAGTACCCCCCGGGAAGGCATTAAAAGGCTTAGCAATCAGCCCCAGCATTTT	CASTPREGIKRLSNQPQHF
TRBV6-6	TRBJ2-3	TRBD2	.	TGTGCCAGCAGTGATACTAGCGGGGGGAGGGATACGCAGTATTTT	CASSDTSGGRDTQYF
TRBV19	TRBJ2-5	TRBD2	.	TGTGCCAGTAGACCTCTAGCGGGGGGGCGAGAGACCCAGTACTTC	CASRPLAGGRETQYF
TRBV3-1/TRBV3-2	TRBJ2-1	.	.	TGTGCCAGCAGCCGTTACAGGGTGACTGAGCAGTTCTTC	CASSRYRVTEQFF
TRBV4-3	TRBJ2-7	.	.	TGCGCCAGCAGCCAAGGTAATAGCATTTCCTACGAGCAGTACTTC	CASSQGNSISYEQYF
TRBV9	TRBJ1-1	TRBD1	.	TGTGCCAGCAGCGGAGTAGGACAGGGAAGAGGGACTGAAGCTTTCTTT	CASSGVGQGRGTEAFF
TRBV19	TRBJ2-1	TRBD2	.	TGTGCCAGTAGTTCCCAGCAGGGCGGACTAGCGGAGAGCAATGAGCAGTTCTTC	CASSSQQGGLAESNEQFF
TRBV19	TRBJ1-2	.	.	TGTGCCAGTAGTCCCTTCAGGGGTGACTATGGCTACACCTTC	CASSPFRGDYGYTF
TRBV24-1	TRBJ2-1	TRBD2	.	TGTGCCACCAGTGACCCCGGACTAGCGGGAGTAGAGAACAATGAGCAGTTCTTC	CATSDPGLAGVENNEQFF
TRBV29-1	TRBJ2-3	TRBD1	.	TGCAGTTACAGGACAGGGCGCACAGATACGCAGTATTTT	CSYRTGRTDTQYF
TRBV9	TRBJ1-3	.	.	TGTGCCAGCAGCGAGGGGAACTCTGGAAACACCATATATTTT	CASSEGNSGNTIYF
TRBV30	TRBJ2-2	TRBD2	.	TGTGCCTGGAAAAGCGGGACCTTTAACACCGGGGAGCTGTTTTTT	CAWKSGTFNTGELFF
TRBV6-1	TRBJ1-5	.	few	TGTGCCAGCAGTGAAATTACGGGGGGACACCAGCCCCAGCATTTT	CASSEITGGHQPQHF
TRBV7-2	TRBJ1-4	.	.	TGTGCCAGCAGCTTAGCGGGGGGAAAACGTGAAAAACTGTTTTTT	CASSLAGGKREKLFF
TRBV11-3	TRBJ2-5	.	.	TGTGCCAGCAGGGGGGACAACCAAGAGACCCAGTACTTC	CASRGDNQETQYF
TRBV7-6	TRBJ1-3	.	.	TGTGCCAGCAGCTCGGACACAACCTCTGGAAACACCATATATTTT	CASSSDTTSGNTIYF
TRBV7-9	TRBJ1-4	TRBD1	.	TGTGCCAGCAGCTTCGGACAGGGTGGAGAAAAACTGTTTTTT	CASSFGQGGEKLFF
TRBV10-3	TRBJ2-1	TRBD1	.	TGTGCCATCAGTGAGGCAGGGGGCTACAATGAGCAGTTCTTC	CAISEAGGYNEQFF
TRBV6-1	TRBJ2-1	TRBD2	.	TGTGCCAGCAGTGAAGCGCCGACGGGGGTCGGGGGGAATGAGCAGTTCTTC	CASSEAPTGVGGNEQFF
TRBV6-5	TRBJ2-2	.	.	TGTGCCAGCAGTTACCGACAGAACACCGGGGAGCTGTTTTTT	CASSYRQNTGELFF
TRBV6-5	TRBJ2-1	.	.	TGTGCCAGCAGTACAGGCGAGGACTCCTACAATGAGCAGTTCTTC	CASSTGEDSYNEQFF
TRBV7-2	TRBJ1-2	TRBD1	few	TGTGCCAGCAGCGTGCCGGGACAGTACACTAACTATGGCTACACCTTC	CASSVPGQYTNYGYTF
TRBV14	TRBJ2-1	TRBD2	.	TGTGCCAGCAGCCACTCCCGGGGGGGTTCCTACAATGAGCAGTTCTTC	CASSHSRGGSYNEQFF
TRBV6-2/TRBV6-3	TRBJ2-1	TRBD2	few	TGTGCCAGCAGGCCTCGCCCGGGACTAGCTCTCCATGAGCAGTTCTTC	CASRPRPGLALHEQFF
TRBV12-3/TRBV12-4	TRBJ1-1	TRBD1	.	TGTGCCAGCAACATAGACAGGGGGCGAGCTTTCTTT	CASNIDRGRAFF
TRBV7-8	TRBJ2-3	TRBD2	once	TGTGCCAGCAGCTCGCCGCCCAGCGGGAGTATGTCAGATACGCAGTATTTT	CASSSPPSGSMSDTQYF
TRBV28	TRBJ1-3	TRBD1	.	TGTGCCAGCAGTTTAGGGACAGGGAGCTCTGGAAACACCATATATTTT	CASSLGTGSSGNTIYF
TRBV6-5	TRBJ1-2	.	.	TGTGCCAGCAGTTACTCGACAACCCCCGGGGACTATGGCTACACCTTC	CASSYSTTPGDYGYTF
TRBV10-3	TRBJ1-3	TRBD1	.	TGTGCCATCAGTGCCGGGACAGGGCTCCCCTCTGGAAACACCATATATTTT	CAISAGTGLPSGNTIYF
TRBV11-3	TRBJ2-7	.	.	TGTGCCAGCAGCTTGGGGGGGCCGTCCTACGAGCAGTACTTC	CASSLGGPSYEQYF
TRBV28	TRBJ1-6	.	.	TGTGCCAGCAGTCGTTCCGACAGGTTTAATTCACCCCTCCACTTT	CASSRSDRFNSPLHF
TRBV11-2	TRBJ1-1	.	.	TGTGCCAGCAGCTTAGAACATAAGAACACTGAAGCTTTCTTT	CASSLEHKNTEAFF
TRBV4-1	TRBJ1-4	TRBD1	.	TGCGCCAGTTGGGACAGTTCTAATGAAAAACTGTTTTTT	CASWDSSNEKLFF
TRBV20-1	TRBJ2-1	.	.	TGCAGTGCTAGTTCAGCGGGCGACTACAATGAGCAGTTCTTC	CSASSAGDYNEQFF
TRBV6-4	TRBJ1-2	.	once	TGTGCCAGCAGTGCCACGACAGGTGTCGGCGGCTACACCTTC	CASSATTGVGGYTF
TRBV6-5	TRBJ1-4	.	.	TGTGCCAGCAGTTATGCGGGCCGGCGTAATGAAAAACTGTTTTTT	CASSYAGRRNEKLFF
TRBV7-2	TRBJ2-1	TRBD2	.	TGTGCCAGCAGCTTAAGCGGGGGGGCCTTTAACAATGAGCAGTTCTTC	CASSLSGGAFNNEQFF
TRBV4-1	TRBJ1-5	TRBD1	.	TGCGCCAGCAGCCAAGATTATTCCTGGACAGGGACTTTTCGGCCCCAGCATTTT	CASSQDYSWTGTFRPQHF
TRBV2	TRBJ2-6	TRBD1	.	TGTGCCAGCAGCGGACAGGGGGCTGGGGCCAACGTCCTGACTTTC	CASSGQGAGANVLTF
TRBV14	TRBJ2-1	.	.	TGTGCCAGCAGCCCCCCGGACCCGGACTCCCGGCCGTACAATGAGCAGTTCTTC	CASSPPDPDSRPYNEQFF